Listed below are T cell receptor beta chains from one sample, sequenced in a study of T cells in Graves' hyperthyroidism and ophthalmopathy. TCRdb re-called the multiplex PCR reads through MiXCR, storing one row per CDR3 protein. The repertoire holds around 300,000 distinct CDR3 sequences, about 13% seen once, with around 8% in the top ten. Specimen: blood. The receptors come from a woman in her forties with Graves' hyperthyroidism. Each CDR3 is given with its conserved first and last residue. Fields, in order: clone size, V gene, CDR3 protein. Part of the rows lack a size; the others show once, few, many or a class for expanded clones.

-	TRBV6-5	CASSYGDRGYNEKLFF
many	TRBV2	CASSGGSSTGELFF
many	TRBV20-1	CSARRDGGTEAFF
many	TRBV2	CASSVRPGAGNEQYF
many	TRBV6-1	CASSQDGTGKGYTF
-	TRBV2	CASTGVVSNTEAFF
-	TRBV20-1	CSAPGQGSQYF
many	TRBV29-1	CSVERRDRAYNEQFF
-	TRBV6-1	CASSLGQGLYSNQPQHF
many	TRBV6-1	CASSWRDSYEQYF
many	TRBV20-1	CSAREAGLAGEETQYF
-	TRBV20-1	CSAPGQGMSFGTGELFF
many	TRBV14	CASSQDWAVATNEKLFF
many	TRBV28	CASALRGGTEAFF
few	TRBV12-3/TRBV12-4	CASSFLWGLNTEAFF
many	TRBV3-1	CASSQTGNEQFF
many	TRBV20-1	CSAMDSQLEQYF
many	TRBV24-1	CATSDSFPSYEQYF
many	TRBV30	CAWSESSFEDTQYF
few	TRBV5-5	CASSLASALTEAFF
-	TRBV4-1	CASSQEMSVSGNEQFF
many	TRBV5-1	CASSLRQGESNTGELFF
-	TRBV6-4	CASSLGLRDEQFF
few	TRBV24-1	CATSVAGNYGYTF
many	TRBV6-2/TRBV6-3	CASSSSTGRINTEAFF
many	TRBV7-6	CASSLADSGAGELFF
few	TRBV25-1	CASSEWEDHEKLFF
many	TRBV7-2	CASPLSGDTQYF
many	TRBV5-1	CASSLGTSADTQYF
many	TRBV2	CASSLSTSGAVNTGELFF
-	TRBV19	CASSTGQASNQPQHF
few	TRBV10-3	CAISESRDRGARGYTF
many	TRBV29-1	CSVVQTKETQYF
-	TRBV5-6	CASSWETSGSTETQYF
many	TRBV12-3/TRBV12-4	CASSLGWGSTEAFF
many	TRBV20-1	CSAPSETGAYNEQFF
-	TRBV7-2	CASSLGGDGYEQYF
many	TRBV18	CASSEGQVNTEAFF
many	TRBV20-1	CTVGQALGDTEAFF
-	TRBV6-9	CASSYGGVGTDTQYF
many	TRBV12-3/TRBV12-4	CASSLYEKLFF
-	TRBV24-1	CATSDTGRNQETQYF
few	TRBV7-9	CASSFSSGNTGELFF
many	TRBV6-5	CASSYTTSGETQYF
few	TRBV10-3	CAINQAGANYGYAF
-	TRBV2	CASRQGRDTEAFF
many	TRBV20-1	CSARLPGFEQYF
-	TRBV7-7	CASSPQPGYQETQYF
many	TRBV7-2	CASSSGGNEQFF
many	TRBV2	CASSAGENEKLFF
many	TRBV5-1	CASGGRAGAEAFF
many	TRBV12-3/TRBV12-4	CASSSGTWPYSNQPQHF